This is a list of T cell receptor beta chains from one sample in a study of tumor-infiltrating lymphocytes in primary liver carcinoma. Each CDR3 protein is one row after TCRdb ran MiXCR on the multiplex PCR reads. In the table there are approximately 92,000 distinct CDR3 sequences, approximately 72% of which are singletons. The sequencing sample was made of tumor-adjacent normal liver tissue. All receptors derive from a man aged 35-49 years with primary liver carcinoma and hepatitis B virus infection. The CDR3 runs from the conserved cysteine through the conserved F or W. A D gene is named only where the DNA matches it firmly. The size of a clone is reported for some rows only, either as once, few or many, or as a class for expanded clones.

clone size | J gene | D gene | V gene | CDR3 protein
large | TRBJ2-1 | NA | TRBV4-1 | CASSPPLGPYNEQFF
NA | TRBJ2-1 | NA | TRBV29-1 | CSLLRSDEQFF
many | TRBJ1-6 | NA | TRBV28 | CASSLGSSGDSPLHF
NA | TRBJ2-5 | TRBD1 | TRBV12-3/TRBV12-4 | CVSSWTGQETQYF
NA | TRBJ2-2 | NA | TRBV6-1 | CASSFRQYTGELFF
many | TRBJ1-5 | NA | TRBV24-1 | CATSDGNKGLTNQPQHF
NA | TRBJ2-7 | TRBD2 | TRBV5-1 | CASSTRTRGQRYEQYF
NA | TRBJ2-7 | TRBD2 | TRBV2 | CASSELLAGVNEQYF
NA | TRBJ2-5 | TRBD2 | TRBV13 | CASGLSFSGRGETQYF
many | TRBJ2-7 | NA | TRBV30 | CAWSPGTYEQYF
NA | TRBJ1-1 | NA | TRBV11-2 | CASSPSSVAEPFF
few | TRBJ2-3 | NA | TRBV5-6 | CASSSIGGPGDTQYF
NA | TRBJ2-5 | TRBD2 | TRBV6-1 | CASDGLAGVESQYF
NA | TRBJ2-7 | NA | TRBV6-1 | CACSRVELRPYEQYF
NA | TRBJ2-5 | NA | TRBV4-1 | CASSREGPSEIQYF
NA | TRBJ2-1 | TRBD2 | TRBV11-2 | CASSHTEGRLAGPNEQFF
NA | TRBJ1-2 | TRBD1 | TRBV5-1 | CASSIDTGTANGYTF
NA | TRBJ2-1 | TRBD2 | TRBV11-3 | CASRHVAGGGEQLF
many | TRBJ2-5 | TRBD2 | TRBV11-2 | CASSPWGRTSGQETQYF
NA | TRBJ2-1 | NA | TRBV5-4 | CASTSGSTGRAADEQFF
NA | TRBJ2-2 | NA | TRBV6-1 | CASMDYGGNTGELFF
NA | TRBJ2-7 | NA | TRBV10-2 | CASWDTSYEQYF
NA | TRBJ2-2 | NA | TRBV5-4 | CASGPFSGCTGELFF
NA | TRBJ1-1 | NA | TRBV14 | CASSHLVGIGDTEAFF
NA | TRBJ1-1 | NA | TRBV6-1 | CASSELGGTGAFF
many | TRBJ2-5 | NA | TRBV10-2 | CASSEGETQYF
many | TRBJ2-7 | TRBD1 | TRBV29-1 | CSVERTGPLKEQYF
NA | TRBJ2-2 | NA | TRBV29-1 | CSVQQGLGELFF
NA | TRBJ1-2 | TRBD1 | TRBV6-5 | CASSYVRTGDPYGYTF
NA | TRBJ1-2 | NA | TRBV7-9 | CVSSLERGGYTF
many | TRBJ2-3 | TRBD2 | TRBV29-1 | CSAGLAGDTDTQYF
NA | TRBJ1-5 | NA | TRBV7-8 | CASSLSSSFTDYSNQPQHF